This TCR beta chain was identified during a study of shared clonotypes between healthy human individuals. General study findings and limits: Large sequencing depth failed to make sorted-subset sequencing complete, rarefaction showed.

J was trimmed by 10 bases and V by 3 bases; bases with no gene match: 12. Per the germline V gene, CDR1 is MNHNS and CDR2 is SASEGT. The CDR3 extends over 16 amino acids. Only one count was recorded for this clone. The target antigen is unknown. The data were produced by immunoSEQ multiplex PCR, yet TCRdb's version contains in-frame clones alone and is incomplete. The sample has fewer than 3 million clones, 92% seen once. Sequenced input: naive CD4+ T cells from PBMCs. The subset: CD45RA+ positively selected. The chain links TRBV6-1 to TRBJ2-1; 10 bases agree with TRBD1. This sequence originates from a man younger than 30 in good health. Some clones in this sample may be carry-over from other donors' samples. The CDR3 coding sequence is TGTGCCAGCAGTGATCGGTCGGACAGGGGGTTCGGGGAGCAGTTCTTC. Its translation: CASSDRSDRGFGEQFF.